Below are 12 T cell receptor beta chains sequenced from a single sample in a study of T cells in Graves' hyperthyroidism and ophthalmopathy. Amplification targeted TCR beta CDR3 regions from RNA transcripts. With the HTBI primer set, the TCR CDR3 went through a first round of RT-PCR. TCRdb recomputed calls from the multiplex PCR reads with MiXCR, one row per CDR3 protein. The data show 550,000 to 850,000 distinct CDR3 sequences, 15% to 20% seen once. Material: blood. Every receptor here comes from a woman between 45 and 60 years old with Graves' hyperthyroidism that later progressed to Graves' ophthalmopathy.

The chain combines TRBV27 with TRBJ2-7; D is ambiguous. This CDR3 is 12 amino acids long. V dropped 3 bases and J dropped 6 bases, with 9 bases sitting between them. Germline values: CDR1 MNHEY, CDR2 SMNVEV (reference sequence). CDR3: CASSLGPREQYF. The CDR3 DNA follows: TGTGCCAGCAGTTTGGGTCCGCGCGAGCAGTACTTC.

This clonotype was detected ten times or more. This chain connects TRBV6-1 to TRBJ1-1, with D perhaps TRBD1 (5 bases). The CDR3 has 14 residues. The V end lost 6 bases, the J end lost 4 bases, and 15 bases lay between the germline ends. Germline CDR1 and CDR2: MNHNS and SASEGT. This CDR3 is CASRRTPSPTEAFF. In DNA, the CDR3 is TGTGCCAGCAGAAGGACACCTTCTCCCACTGAAGCTTTCTTT.

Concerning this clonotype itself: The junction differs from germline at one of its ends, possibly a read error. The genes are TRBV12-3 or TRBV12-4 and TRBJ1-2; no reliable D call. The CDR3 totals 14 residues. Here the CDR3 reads CASSLWAFNYDYTF. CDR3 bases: TGTGCCAGCAGTTTATGGGCCTTTAACTATGACTACACCTTC.

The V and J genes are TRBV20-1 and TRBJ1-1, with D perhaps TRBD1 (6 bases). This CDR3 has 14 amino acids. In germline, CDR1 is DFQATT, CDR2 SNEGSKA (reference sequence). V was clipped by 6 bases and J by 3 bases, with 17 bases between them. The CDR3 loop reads CSAGDTPGYTEAFF. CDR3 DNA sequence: TGCAGTGCGGGGGACACGCCGGGGTACACTGAAGCTTTCTTT.

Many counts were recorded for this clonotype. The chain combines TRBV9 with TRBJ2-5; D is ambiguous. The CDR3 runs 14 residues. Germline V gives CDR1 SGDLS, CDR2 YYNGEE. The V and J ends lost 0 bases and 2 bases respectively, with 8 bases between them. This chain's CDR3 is CASSVGQIQETQYF. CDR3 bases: TGTGCCAGCAGCGTAGGTCAGATACAAGAGACCCAGTACTTC. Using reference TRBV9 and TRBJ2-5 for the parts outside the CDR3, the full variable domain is DSGVTQTPKHLITATGQRVTLRCSPRSGDLSVYWYQQSLDQGLQFLIQYYNGEERAKGNILERFSAQQFPDLHSELNLSSLELGDSALYFCASSVGQIQETQYFGPGTRLLVL.

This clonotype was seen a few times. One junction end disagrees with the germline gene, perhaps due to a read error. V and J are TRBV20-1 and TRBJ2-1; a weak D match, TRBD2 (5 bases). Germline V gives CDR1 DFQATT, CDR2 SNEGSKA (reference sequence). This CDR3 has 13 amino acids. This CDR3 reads CSSLDLTGNEQLF. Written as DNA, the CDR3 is TGCAGTTCCTTGGACCTCACGGGAAATGAGCAGCTCTTC.

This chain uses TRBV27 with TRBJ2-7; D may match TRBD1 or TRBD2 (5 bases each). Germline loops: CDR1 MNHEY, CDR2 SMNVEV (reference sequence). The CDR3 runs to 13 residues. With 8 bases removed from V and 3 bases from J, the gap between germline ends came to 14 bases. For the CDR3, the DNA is TGTGCCAGCCAGTGGGGACGTTACTACGAGCAGTACTTC. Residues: CASQWGRYYEQYF.

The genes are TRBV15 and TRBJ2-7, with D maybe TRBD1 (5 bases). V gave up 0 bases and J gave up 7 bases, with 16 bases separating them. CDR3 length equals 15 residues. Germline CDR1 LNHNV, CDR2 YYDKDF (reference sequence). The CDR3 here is CATSRDKFRVWEQYF. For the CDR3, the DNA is TGTGCCACCAGCAGAGATAAGTTCAGGGTTTGGGAGCAGTACTTC.

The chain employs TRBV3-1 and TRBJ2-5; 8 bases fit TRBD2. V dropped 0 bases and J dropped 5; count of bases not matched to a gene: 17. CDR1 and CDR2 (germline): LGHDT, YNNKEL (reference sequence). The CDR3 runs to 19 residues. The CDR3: CASSQDRIVGSGDWETQYF. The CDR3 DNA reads TGTGCCAGCAGCCAAGATCGGATCGTGGGTAGCGGGGATTGGGAGACCCAGTACTTC.

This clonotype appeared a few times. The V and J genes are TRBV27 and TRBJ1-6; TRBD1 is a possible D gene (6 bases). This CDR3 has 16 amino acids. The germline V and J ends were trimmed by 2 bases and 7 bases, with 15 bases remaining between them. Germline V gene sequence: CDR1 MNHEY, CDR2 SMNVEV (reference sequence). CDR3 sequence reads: CASSLPGALMNSPLHF. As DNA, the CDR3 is TGTGCCAGCAGTTTACCAGGGGCGCTAATGAATTCACCCCTCCACTTT.

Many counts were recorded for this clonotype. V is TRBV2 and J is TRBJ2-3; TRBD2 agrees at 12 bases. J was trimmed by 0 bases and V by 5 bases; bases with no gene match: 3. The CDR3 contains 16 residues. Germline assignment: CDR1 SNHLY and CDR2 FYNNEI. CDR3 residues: CASSRTSGVSTDTQYF. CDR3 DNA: TGTGCCAGCAGTCGGACTAGCGGGGTTAGCACAGATACGCAGTATTTT.

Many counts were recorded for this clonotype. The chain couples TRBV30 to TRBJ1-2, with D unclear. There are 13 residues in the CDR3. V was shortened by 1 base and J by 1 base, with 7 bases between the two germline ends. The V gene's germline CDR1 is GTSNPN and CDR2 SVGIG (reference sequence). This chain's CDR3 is CAWSESLNYGYTF. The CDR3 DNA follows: TGTGCCTGGAGTGAGTCCCTTAACTATGGCTACACCTTC. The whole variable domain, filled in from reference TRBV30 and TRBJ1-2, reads SQTIHQWPATLVQPVGSPLSLECTVEGTSNPNLYWYRQAAGRGLQLLFYSVGIGQISSEVPQNLSASRPQDRQFILSSKKLLLSDSGFYLCAWSESLNYGYTFGSGTRLTVV.